Detailed here is one TCR beta chain. These data come from a study of T cell changes during pregnancy in multiple sclerosis. Germline lookup yields CDR1 GTSNPN and CDR2 SVGIG (reference sequence). The ends were cut back, 2 bases at V and 0 bases at J, with 17 bases in the middle. The CDR3 is 17 residues long. TCRdb's copy holds only in-frame clones and misses some; the assay was immunoSEQ multiplex PCR. The sample consists of under 65,000 clones, roughly 92% of them appearing once. The material sequenced was peripheral blood, taken in the second trimester of pregnancy. The chain joins TRBV30 to TRBJ1-3; D is unclear. The receptor was derived from a female donor with multiple sclerosis, enrolled in a pregnancy study. The CDR3: CAWSPNWSGPSGNTIYF. In DNA, the CDR3 is TGTGCCTGGAGTCCGAATTGGTCAGGTCCCTCTGGAAACACCATATATTTT. The whole variable domain, filled in from reference TRBV30 and TRBJ1-3, reads SQTIHQWPATLVQPVGSPLSLECTVEGTSNPNLYWYRQAAGRGLQLLFYSVGIGQISSEVPQNLSASRPQDRQFILSSKKLLLSDSGFYLCAWSPNWSGPSGNTIYFGEGSWLTVV.